The 30 T cell receptor beta chains given below trace back to one sample, sequenced in a study of T cell responses to AZD1222 COVID-19 vaccine. Sequencing used immunoSEQ multiplex PCR; TCRdb keeps in-frame clones, though not all of them. The sample lists 65,000 to 100,000 clones, about nine tenths seen once, with about 7% in the top ten. Sample: peripheral blood, taken 28 days after the second AZD1222 dose. Receptors were obtained from an adult who received the AZD1222 COVID-19 vaccine.

This clone has a single count. V and J are TRBV5-8 and TRBJ2-2, with 7 bases that match TRBD1. The J segment lost 3 bases and the V segment lost 0 bases, leaving 5 bases of the junction unmatched. The germline CDR1 and CDR2 sequences are SGHTS and YDEGEE. The CDR3 spans 16 residues. The CDR3 sequence is CASSLEGASYTGELFF. For the CDR3, the DNA is TGTGCCAGCAGCTTGGAGGGGGCCTCGTACACCGGGGAGCTGTTTTTT.

The chain links TRBV12-3 or TRBV12-4 to TRBJ2-1; D unclear. The CDR3 length is 11 residues. V lost 3 bases, J lost 8 bases, and 5 bases lay in between. The CDR3 DNA reads TGTGCCAGCAGTTTTATGCATGAGCAGTTCTTC. This encodes CASSFMHEQFF.

The chain combines TRBV5-1 with TRBJ2-3; 9 positions agree with TRBD1. Germline V gene lookup returns CDR1 SGHRS and CDR2 YFSETQ. The CDR3 is made up of 18 amino acids. Germline trimming cut 3 bases from V and 2 bases from J; bases unmatched to any gene: 13. The CDR3 nucleotides read TGCGCCAGCAGCTCGAATCATAACCGGGACAGGGTCACAGATACGCAGTATTTT. Its translation is CASSSNHNRDRVTDTQYF.

The rearrangement uses TRBV5-1 and TRBJ1-2; D perhaps matches TRBD1 (6 bases). The CDR3 consists of 13 residues. Between the trimmed V and J ends, which lost 6 bases and 4 bases, there was a span of 13 bases. Per germline, CDR1 SGHRS and CDR2 YFSETQ. This chain's CDR3 is CASNRTERYGYTF. In DNA, the CDR3 is TGCGCCAGCAATAGGACAGAGCGCTATGGCTACACCTTC.

This chain uses TRBV6-2 or TRBV6-3 with TRBJ2-7, with unresolved D. This CDR3 spans 12 amino acids. CDR1 is MNHEY and CDR2 is SVGEGT in the germline V gene. Trimming cost V 5 bases and J 3 bases, with 8 bases left between them. The CDR3 DNA is TGTGCCAGCAGTGCCACAGACTACGAGCAGTACTTC. Its translation is CASSATDYEQYF.

The chain joins TRBV13 to TRBJ2-1, with D perhaps TRBD2 (6 bases). CDR3 length: 15 amino acids. V was clipped by 0 bases and J by 8 bases, with 14 bases between them. Germline-derived CDR1 and CDR2 are PRHDT and FYEKMQ (reference sequence). The CDR3 sequence: CASSLGTGVGDEQFF. The CDR3 region has the DNA TGTGCCAGCAGCTTAGGCACGGGAGTCGGGGATGAGCAGTTCTTC. The variable domain in full, with the rest retrieved from reference TRBV13 and TRBJ2-1, is AAGVIQSPRHLIKEKRETATLKCYPIPRHDTVYWYQQGPGQDPQFLISFYEKMQSDKGSIPDRFSAQQFSDYHSELNMSSLELGDSALYFCASSLGTGVGDEQFFGPGTRLTVL.

The rearrangement uses TRBV11-3 and TRBJ2-3; no clear D gene. Trimming cost V 5 bases and J 0 bases, with 12 bases left between them. The CDR3 extends over 15 amino acids. Per germline, CDR1 SGHNT and CDR2 YENEEA. The chain's CDR3 is CASSPGDFSTDTQYF. In nucleotides, the CDR3 is TGTGCCAGCAGCCCAGGAGATTTTAGCACAGATACGCAGTATTTT.

This sequence joins TRBV30 and TRBJ1-1; the D is unclear. This CDR3 is 11 amino acids long. Germline V gives CDR1 GTSNPN, CDR2 SVGIG (reference sequence). V dropped 4 bases and J dropped 5 bases, with 8 bases sitting between them. CDR3 protein: CAWNPSTEAFF. The CDR3 region has the DNA TGTGCCTGGAATCCGAGTACTGAAGCTTTCTTT. The variable domain in full, with the rest retrieved from reference TRBV30 and TRBJ1-1, is SQTIHQWPATLVQPVGSPLSLECTVEGTSNPNLYWYRQAAGRGLQLLFYSVGIGQISSEVPQNLSASRPQDRQFILSSKKLLLSDSGFYLCAWNPSTEAFFGQGTRLTVV.

The chain combines TRBV18 with TRBJ2-3; 12 bases are shared with TRBD2. Germline loops: CDR1 KGHSH, CDR2 LQKENI. The CDR3 is 18 residues long. The junction had 10 bases not matched to a gene; V was cut back by 3 bases and J by 3 bases. CDR3 protein: CASSPFSLTSGSTDTQYF. Written as DNA, the CDR3 is TGTGCCAGCTCACCCTTCAGTTTGACTAGCGGGAGTACAGATACGCAGTATTTT. Full variable domain (missing parts from reference TRBV18 and TRBJ2-3): NAGVMQNPRHLVRRRGQEARLRCSPMKGHSHVYWYRQLPEEGLKFMVYLQKENIIDESGMPKERFSAEFPKEGPSILRIQQVVRGDSAAYFCASSPFSLTSGSTDTQYFGPGTRLTVL.

This clone was detected only a few times. V is TRBV18 and J is TRBJ2-2; D unresolved. The ends were cut back, 4 bases at V and 1 base at J, with 13 bases in the middle. The CDR3 extends over 16 amino acids. Germline loops: CDR1 KGHSH, CDR2 LQKENI. CDR3 in amino acids: CASSHLKTVNTGELFF. For the CDR3, the DNA is TGTGCCAGCTCACACCTCAAGACGGTGAACACCGGGGAGCTGTTTTTT.

This chain joins TRBV4-2 and TRBJ1-4; D uncertain. The V end lost 4 bases, the J end lost 6 bases, and 9 bases lay between the germline ends. Germline CDR1 is LGHNA and CDR2 is YNFKEQ. The CDR3 sequence is 13 residues long. Here the CDR3 DNA reads TGTGCCAGCAGCCGGAGGACGGATGAAAAACTGTTTTTT. Translating it yields CASSRRTDEKLFF.

The chain combines TRBV15 with TRBJ2-5; D not certain. This CDR3 spans 13 amino acids. The germline CDR1 and CDR2 sequences are LNHNV and YYDKDF (reference sequence). V shed 1 base and J shed 1 base, with 4 bases lying between them. CDR3 sequence: CATSRGAQETQYF. The DNA of the CDR3 is TGTGCCACCAGCAGAGGGGCCCAAGAGACCCAGTACTTC.

Written as DNA, the CDR3 is TGTGCCAGCAGCCAGGACAGGGGCGGCTATGGCTACACCTTC. Protein: CASSQDRGGYGYTF. The genes are TRBV3-1 (or the pseudogene TRBV3-2) and TRBJ1-2; 9 nucleotides line up with TRBD1. Germline V gene data show CDR1 as LGHDT and CDR2 as YNNKEL (reference sequence). Trimming at V came to 3 bases and at J to 4 bases, leaving 3 bases not matched to a gene. The CDR3 loop spans 14 amino acids.

CDR3 sequence (DNA): TGTGCCAGCAGCGTGTCCGGGACAGCAGGGTTTGGCTACACCTTC. Translation gives CASSVSGTAGFGYTF. The rearrangement uses TRBV7-9 and TRBJ1-2, with TRBD1 matching over 7 bases. V lost 5 bases, J lost 7 bases, and 13 bases stayed unmatched. The germline CDR1 and CDR2 sequences are SEHNR and FQNEAQ (reference sequence). This CDR3 has 15 residues.

CDR3 nucleotide sequence: TGTGCCAGCAGTTCCCTACCGGACAGGGGGCTTGGCTACACCTTC. This encodes CASSSLPDRGLGYTF. The chain combines TRBV28 with TRBJ1-2; TRBD1 agrees at 11 bases. This CDR3 has 15 amino acids. Trimming removed 4 bases from V and 7 bases from J; junction bases left unmatched: 8. The germline V gene encodes CDR1 MDHEN and CDR2 SYDVKM.

The V and J genes are TRBV5-1 and TRBJ2-7, with D tentatively TRBD1 or TRBD2 (5 bases each). There are 14 residues in the CDR3. Between the trimmed V and J ends, which lost 4 bases and 2 bases, there was a span of 13 bases. The germline V gene has CDR1 SGHRS and CDR2 YFSETQ. The CDR3 region has the DNA TGCGCCAGCAGCCTCGGGACGGCCGCCTACGAGCAGTACTTC. Residues: CASSLGTAAYEQYF.

This clone was counted a few times. The chain couples TRBV4-3 to TRBJ2-1; 7 nucleotides match TRBD2. Trimming removed 1 base from V and 3 bases from J; junction bases left unmatched: 6. The CDR3 totals 16 residues. CDR1 is LGHNA, CDR2 YSLEER, per germline. CDR3 protein: CASSQGLGGSYNEQFF. The CDR3 coding sequence is TGCGCCAGCAGCCAAGGGCTAGGCGGGAGCTACAATGAGCAGTTCTTC.

This chain connects TRBV2 to TRBJ1-1; 7 bases are a match to TRBD1. The V and J ends lost 2 bases and 5 bases, in that order; junction bases with no gene match: 5. This CDR3 is built from 14 residues. The germline V gene has CDR1 SNHLY and CDR2 FYNNEI. CDR3 protein: CASSELTGWTEAFF. The CDR3 bases are TGTGCCAGCAGTGAACTGACAGGGTGGACTGAAGCTTTCTTT.

The J gene is TRBJ2-3, the V gene TRBV10-1; possibly TRBD2 for D (6 bases). Between the trimmed V and J ends, which lost 6 bases and 6 bases, there was a span of 19 bases. The CDR3 runs 15 residues. Germline CDR1 reads WNHNN; CDR2 reads SYGVQD (reference sequence). CDR3 nucleotide sequence: TGCGCCAGCAGCAGGGACGCGGGAACTGGGGATACGCAGTATTTT. This translates into CASSRDAGTGDTQYF.

The genes are TRBV5-8 and TRBJ2-3, with 9 bases fitting TRBD2. The CDR3 contains 18 residues. After removal of 4 bases from V and 4 bases from J, the junction contained 16 bases not matched to a gene. Germline V CDR1 and CDR2: SGHTS, YDEGEE. The CDR3 DNA follows: TGTGCCAGCAGCCGGTCTGGTGCGGGAGGGCCGTGGGCAGATACGCAGTATTTT. Translated: CASSRSGAGGPWADTQYF.

The chain links TRBV14 to TRBJ1-1; D remains unclear. This CDR3 comprises 14 residues. Trimming pared 1 base from V and 1 base from J, leaving 7 bases between. Germline CDR1 SGHDN, CDR2 FVKESK. The CDR3 sequence: CASSQGNTNTEAFF. DNA of the CDR3: TGTGCCAGCAGCCAAGGCAATACGAACACTGAAGCTTTCTTT.

V gene TRBV10-2 combines with J gene TRBJ1-1; weak D call: TRBD1 (5 bases). The CDR3 extends over 14 amino acids. Trimming removed 3 bases at V and 5 bases at J, with 13 bases between. CDR1 WSHSY and CDR2 SAAADI come from the germline V gene. The CDR3 DNA reads as TGCGCCAGCAGTGACCCGGCAGGGCGGACTGAAGCTTTCTTT. Its protein product is CASSDPAGRTEAFF.

The chain has TRBV12-3 or TRBV12-4 and TRBJ2-3, with no clear D. The CDR3 is made up of 12 amino acids. Trimming stripped 7 bases from V and 0 bases from J, with 5 bases between. The CDR3 coding sequence is TGTGCCAGCACCACAAGCACAGATACGCAGTATTTT. Protein product: CASTTSTDTQYF.

The chain uses TRBV23-1 and TRBJ1-5; the D gene is possibly TRBD1 (5 bases). TRBV23-1 is an ORF, with its function uncertain. The CDR3 is 16 residues long. Deletions cut 0 bases from V and 0 bases from J, with 9 bases between. CDR3 sequence: CASSQSSRDSNQPQHF. The DNA for the CDR3 is TGCGCCAGCAGTCAATCGAGCAGGGATAGCAATCAGCCCCAGCATTTT.

The CDR3 spells CATSTRTVGETQYF. For the CDR3, the DNA is TGTGCCACCAGCACGAGGACGGTGGGAGAGACCCAGTACTTC. The V gene is TRBV15, the J gene TRBJ2-5; unclear D gene. Trimming removed 4 bases at V and 4 bases at J, with 13 bases between. The CDR3 is made up of 14 amino acids. Germline assignment: CDR1 LNHNV and CDR2 YYDKDF (reference sequence).

The DNA for the CDR3 is TGTGCCATCAGTGTTCCGGGAGGGGACCAGTACTTC. Translation: CAISVPGGDQYF. The chain links TRBV10-3 to TRBJ2-5; 8 nucleotides agree with TRBD2. This CDR3 is built from 12 residues. Germline V gives CDR1 ENHRY, CDR2 SYGVKD. V was pared by 4 bases and J by 10 bases, with 5 bases of the junction left unmatched.

A note on this clone: At one boundary the junction diverges from the germline segment, which might be a read error. V gene TRBV10-1 combines with J gene TRBJ2-7, with 8 bases that match TRBD2. The CDR3 covers 14 residues. Looked up from germline, CDR1 is WNHNN and CDR2 is SYGVQD (reference sequence). The CDR3 region has the DNA TGCGCCAGCCGCGCGGGACTAGTTTCCTTCGAGCAGTACTTC. It encodes CASRAGLVSFEQYF.

There are a few counts of this clone. The same CDR3 arises from other DNA sequences in this sample as well. The chain employs TRBV6-1 and TRBJ2-5, with 12 bases aligning to TRBD2. The CDR3 totals 15 residues. The V gene end was trimmed by 2 bases and the J gene end by 2 bases; junction bases not matched to a gene: 0. The germline gives CDR1 MNHNS, CDR2 SASEGT. This chain's CDR3 is CASSELAGGQETQYF. The CDR3 nucleotides read TGTGCCAGCAGTGAACTAGCGGGAGGGCAAGAGACCCAGTACTTC.

Only a few counts were recorded for this clone. The gene calls are TRBV18 and TRBJ2-1, with TRBD2 matching over 8 bases. Germline V gene sequence: CDR1 KGHSH, CDR2 LQKENI. V lost 8 bases and J lost 4; bases outside the gene matches: 10. This CDR3 has 15 amino acids. The CDR3 nucleotides are TGTGCCAGCCGTCCGCGGGCTAGCGGGTACAATGAGCAGTTCTTC. It is translated as CASRPRASGYNEQFF.

The chain uses TRBV3-1 (or the pseudogene TRBV3-2) and TRBJ2-1, with 9 nucleotides matching TRBD1. J gave up 7 bases and V 4 bases, and 11 bases lay outside the gene matches. The V gene's germline CDR1 is LGHDT and CDR2 YNNKEL (reference sequence). The CDR3 sequence is 16 residues long. CDR3 nucleotides: TGTGCCAGCAGCCCCTACCGGGACAGGGTATCAAATGAGCAGTTCTTC. It encodes CASSPYRDRVSNEQFF.